A selection of T cell receptor beta chains follows, all from one sample in a study of control samples from healthy donors and cancer patients. Repertoires were generated with immunoSEQ multiplex PCR, while TCRdb's copy carries only in-frame clones and drops some. The sample carries some 150,000 clones, 75% to 95% recorded once. Sequenced material: blood. The receptor source for this set is a man under 40 in good health. Both conserved end residues are part of each CDR3. Each record gives: J gene, V gene, D gene, CDR3 protein, CDR3 DNA. A D gene is named only where the DNA matches it firmly.

>TRBJ2-7|TRBV5-6|TRBD1
CASSFLGTVSSYEQYF
TGTGCCAGCAGCTTTTTGGGGACAGTGAGCTCCTACGAGCAGTACTTC
>TRBJ1-2|TRBV12-3/TRBV12-4|.
CASRWQGRDGYTF
TGTGCCAGCCGCTGGCAGGGCAGGGATGGCTACACCTTC
>TRBJ1-2|TRBV11-2|.
CASSLGRYYGYTF
TGTGCCAGCAGCTTAGGGCGGTACTATGGCTACACCTTC
>TRBJ2-3|TRBV19|TRBD2
CASRPGGGVLGTDTQYF
TGTGCCAGTCGACCGGGGGGGGGCGTACTCGGCACAGATACGCAGTATTTT
>TRBJ1-2|TRBV29-1|.
CSVEEGNGYTF
TGCAGCGTTGAAGAAGGAAATGGCTACACCTTC
>TRBJ1-1|TRBV6-5|TRBD1
CASSYPRQGRGTEAFF
TGTGCCAGCAGTTACCCTAGACAGGGCCGGGGGACTGAAGCTTTCTTT
>TRBJ1-1|TRBV11-1|.
CASARDREAFF
TGTGCCAGCGCCCGTGACAGGGAAGCTTTCTTT
>TRBJ1-5|TRBV15|.
CATSGQSVGNQPQHF
TGTGCCACCAGCGGACAGTCCGTGGGCAATCAGCCCCAGCATTTT
>TRBJ1-2|TRBV5-1|TRBD1
CASSFGQGSGYTF
TGCGCCAGCAGCTTCGGACAGGGCAGTGGCTACACCTTC
>TRBJ2-3|TRBV5-6|TRBD2
CASSTRLAGATDTQYF
TGTGCCAGCAGCACCCGACTAGCGGGGGCCACAGATACGCAGTATTTT
>TRBJ1-4|TRBV28|.
CASSRTLKNEKLFF
TGTGCCAGCAGCAGGACACTTAAAAATGAAAAACTGTTTTTT
>TRBJ2-2|TRBV6-6|.
CASSYSWTGAGELFF
TGTGCCAGCAGTTACTCTTGGACGGGAGCCGGGGAGCTGTTTTTT
>TRBJ1-2|TRBV7-9|.
CASSLNGALYGYTF
TGTGCCAGCAGCTTAAATGGGGCCCTCTATGGCTACACCTTC
>TRBJ2-3|TRBV7-3|TRBD2
CASSLGGLGYTDTQYF
TGTGCCAGCAGCTTAGGAGGACTAGGGTACACAGATACGCAGTATTTT
>TRBJ2-7|TRBV6-5|.
CASSVGRATYEQYF
TGTGCCAGCAGCGTAGGACGGGCAACCTACGAGCAGTACTTC